The rows below give T cell receptor beta chains drawn from one sample of a study of blood T cells in healthy people across ages. MiXCR, applied by TCRdb to the 5' RACE reads, yields one record per CDR3 protein. Of about a million distinct CDR3 sequences in the sample, roughly half were seen once. The sample was blood. Every receptor here comes from a woman aged 55-69 years in good health. Both conserved end residues are part of each CDR3. Each record gives: J gene, D gene, clone size, V gene, CDR3 protein, CDR3 DNA. D genes are given only for firm matches. Clone size is not always given. Where it is, it says once, few, many or a class for expanded clones.

TRBJ1-5 . few TRBV21-1 CASSKPGQDNQPQHF TGTGCCAGCAGCAAACCGGGACAGGACAATCAGCCCCAGCATTTT
TRBJ2-5 . . TRBV2 CASSLERETQYF TGTGCCAGCAGCCTAGAACGTGAGACCCAGTACTTC
TRBJ2-1 TRBD2 few TRBV20-1 CSAGLVIDNEQFF TGCAGTGCCGGACTAGTTATTGACAATGAGCAGTTCTTC
TRBJ2-3 TRBD2 . TRBV20-1 CSGQTSGVADTQYF TGCAGTGGCCAGACTAGCGGGGTTGCGGATACGCAGTATTTT
TRBJ2-2 TRBD1 . TRBV2 CASTRTGLGNTGELFF TGTGCCAGCACCCGGACAGGGTTGGGGAACACCGGGGAGCTGTTTTTT
TRBJ2-1 . . TRBV4-2 CASSVRLENNEQFF TGTGCCAGCAGCGTTAGACTAGAAAACAATGAGCAGTTCTTC
TRBJ1-5 . . TRBV7-9 CASSPGGRARTQHF TGTGCCAGCAGCCCCGGTGGGAGGGCCAGGACCCAGCATTTT
TRBJ2-5 . . TRBV3-1 CASSQVLQETQYF TGTGCCAGCAGCCAAGTACTGCAAGAGACCCAGTACTTC
TRBJ2-5 TRBD1 . TRBV7-2 CASSPGQTGETQYF TGTGCCAGCAGCCCCGGACAGACAGGGGAGACCCAGTACTTC
TRBJ2-5 . . TRBV28 CASKSNQETQYF TGTGCCAGCAAGAGCAATCAAGAGACCCAGTACTTC
TRBJ2-7 . . TRBV2 CASLQGSEYEQYF TGTGCCAGCCTACAGGGTAGCGAGTACGAGCAGTACTTC
TRBJ2-6 . . TRBV11-2 CASSLAQNSGANVLTF TGTGCCAGCAGCTTAGCACAGAACTCTGGGGCCAACGTCCTGACTTTC
TRBJ2-4 . . TRBV11-2 CASSLSITGGNIQYF TGTGCCAGCAGCTTATCAATTACTGGGGGAAACATTCAGTACTTC
TRBJ2-7 TRBD2 . TRBV28 CASSWMQRELNYEQYF TGTGCCAGCAGTTGGATGCAGCGGGAGTTGAATTACGAGCAGTACTTC
TRBJ2-5 TRBD2 . TRBV4-1 CASSRSGIEVVETQYF TGCGCCAGCAGCCGCAGCGGGATAGAGGTTGTGGAGACCCAGTACTTC
TRBJ2-7 . few TRBV20-1 CSAANYEQYF TGCAGTGCCGCCAACTACGAGCAGTACTTC
TRBJ2-7 TRBD2 . TRBV12-3/TRBV12-4 CASSQRIAGVPYEQYF TGTGCCAGCAGCCAGCGGATAGCGGGAGTCCCCTACGAGCAGTACTTC
TRBJ2-5 . few TRBV29-1 CSVEGFRETQYF TGCAGCGTTGAGGGATTTAGAGAGACCCAGTACTTC
TRBJ2-7 . few TRBV10-2 CASTFSSQLPYEQYF TGCGCCAGCACTTTTTCGAGTCAGCTCCCCTACGAGCAGTACTTC
TRBJ2-5 . few TRBV24-1 CATSDFTVGDTTVRETQYF TGTGCCACCAGTGATTTTACGGTAGGGGACACGACCGTTCGGGAGACCCAGTACTTC
TRBJ1-2 TRBD1 . TRBV27 CASSASTGLYGYTF TGTGCCAGCAGTGCCTCGACAGGGCTATATGGCTACACCTTC
TRBJ2-6 . few TRBV6-2/TRBV6-3 CASSSRLSGANVLTF TGTGCCAGCAGTTCGAGGCTCTCTGGGGCCAACGTCCTGACTTTC
TRBJ2-5 . . TRBV4-3 CASSQGTLGETQYF TGCGCCAGCAGCCAAGGGACCCTTGGGGAGACCCAGTACTTC
TRBJ2-1 TRBD1 once TRBV24-1 CATSDWDRGANNEQFF TGTGCCACCAGTGATTGGGACAGGGGGGCCAACAATGAGCAGTTCTTC
TRBJ1-1 . . TRBV6-6 CASSTPQVTEAFF TGTGCCAGCAGTACCCCGCAAGTCACTGAAGCTTTCTTT
TRBJ2-7 . . TRBV15 CATSPDWLSSYEQYF TGTGCCACCAGTCCGGACTGGCTCAGCTCCTACGAGCAGTACTTC
TRBJ2-1 . . TRBV10-3 CAIRPGVSTSPVQFF TGTGCCATCCGGCCAGGTGTCTCGACGTCCCCGGTTCAGTTCTTC
TRBJ2-1 TRBD2 . TRBV7-2 CASSLASGRFNEQFF TGTGCCAGCAGCCTCGCTAGCGGGAGATTTAATGAGCAGTTCTTC
TRBJ1-2 . few TRBV7-8 CASSLSPGQYISAAHYGYTF TGTGCCAGCAGCTTAAGCCCGGGACAATACATCTCGGCGGCCCACTATGGCTACACCTTC
TRBJ1-1 . . TRBV25-1 CASSEWNRDTEAFF TGTGCCAGCAGTGAATGGAACAGGGACACTGAAGCTTTCTTT
TRBJ1-5 . . TRBV24-1 CATSGTTVSPQHF TGTGCCACCAGTGGAACTACGGTCAGTCCCCAGCATTTT
TRBJ1-5 . . TRBV20-1 CSATDNSNQPQHF TGCAGTGCTACCGATAATAGCAATCAGCCCCAGCATTTT